This T cell receptor (beta chain) was retrieved from a study of blood T cell repertoires in COVID-19. Patients from Seattle were sampled longitudinally, starting during active infection. The CDR3 spans 15 residues. V trimming: 7 bases; J trimming: 3 bases; junction bases outside the gene matches: 5. In germline, CDR1 is KGHDR, CDR2 SFDVKD. The method was immunoSEQ multiplex PCR; TCRdb's version includes in-frame clones alone and lacks a portion of them. The sample carries hundreds of thousands of clones, roughly 79% recorded once. Sequences were obtained from peripheral blood. The rearrangement uses TRBV24-1 and TRBJ1-6; TRBD1 matches at 7 bases. The sequence was obtained from a woman aged 80 or over with COVID-19, enrolled during active disease. DNA of the CDR3: TGTGCCACCAGCCGGACAGGCCTCTATAATTCACCCCTCCACTTT. Protein product: CATSRTGLYNSPLHF.